This T cell receptor beta chain was recovered during a study of control samples from healthy donors and cancer patients. In its sample, this clone was seen a few times. Sequenced by immunoSEQ multiplex PCR; TCRdb stores in-frame clones only, minus some. The sample records about 160,000 clones, approximately 96% being singletons. Germline CDR1 is SGHVS and CDR2 is FQNEAQ. This CDR3 is 15 amino acids long. V lost 2 bases and J lost 0, with 8 bases in between. J is TRBJ2-1 and V is TRBV7-8; D ambiguous. The TCR comes from a woman in her thirties in good health. Input material: blood. The CDR3: CASSLTVSSYNEQFF. The DNA for the CDR3 is TGTGCCAGCAGCTTAACGGTGAGCTCCTACAATGAGCAGTTCTTC.